This is a list of T cell receptor beta chains from one sample in a study of blood T cell repertoires in COVID-19. Libraries were prepared by immunoSEQ multiplex PCR; TCRdb keeps only in-frame clonotypes and omits some of them. Here the sample spans 85,000 to 120,000 clones, more than 75% being singletons. Source material: peripheral blood. These receptors came from a man aged 60 to 75 with active or convalescent COVID-19. Both conserved end residues are trimmed from each CDR3.

j_gene: TRBJ2-1; v_gene: TRBV6-1; CDR3aa: ASSDGQGSYNEQF
j_gene: TRBJ2-1; v_gene: TRBV5-6; CDR3aa: ASSTGLAGGTDEQF
j_gene: TRBJ2-1; v_gene: TRBV19; CDR3aa: ASKRRSSYNEQF
j_gene: TRBJ1-5; v_gene: TRBV21-1; CDR3aa: ASSKGRNRGYQPQH
j_gene: TRBJ2-1; v_gene: TRBV27; CDR3aa: ASSIRDRVAEQF
j_gene: TRBJ2-5; v_gene: TRBV5-6; CDR3aa: ASSLVLAGVETQY
j_gene: TRBJ1-2; v_gene: TRBV5-1; CDR3aa: ASSWGTDGYGYT
j_gene: TRBJ1-1; v_gene: TRBV5-1; CDR3aa: ASSFGDRANTEAF
j_gene: TRBJ1-3; v_gene: TRBV24-1; CDR3aa: ATSDSARGTIY
j_gene: TRBJ2-1; v_gene: TRBV6-5; CDR3aa: ASSSLYNEQF
j_gene: TRBJ2-3; v_gene: TRBV6-6; CDR3aa: ASSSGEFGADTQY
j_gene: TRBJ2-3; v_gene: TRBV19; CDR3aa: ASGSGADTQY
j_gene: TRBJ2-3; v_gene: TRBV6-1; CDR3aa: ASSEIGDTQY
j_gene: TRBJ1-2; v_gene: TRBV18; CDR3aa: ASSPSPQGGGYGYT
j_gene: TRBJ2-6; v_gene: TRBV7-3; CDR3aa: ASSPRQGLGSGANVLT
j_gene: TRBJ1-2; v_gene: TRBV6-6; CDR3aa: ATSLGQNYGYT
j_gene: TRBJ1-2; v_gene: TRBV30; CDR3aa: AWSTGVGALYT
j_gene: TRBJ2-2; v_gene: TRBV7-3; CDR3aa: ASSATATNTGELF
j_gene: TRBJ1-2; v_gene: TRBV2; CDR3aa: ASRSFYGYT
j_gene: TRBJ1-2; v_gene: TRBV5-6; CDR3aa: ASSPPRDRFSYGYT
j_gene: TRBJ1-1; v_gene: TRBV7-2; CDR3aa: ASSLDSPGTEAF
j_gene: TRBJ2-3; v_gene: TRBV5-1; CDR3aa: ASSTGRAKDTQY
j_gene: TRBJ1-5; v_gene: TRBV4-2; CDR3aa: ASSQDWQVGNQPQH
j_gene: TRBJ1-2; v_gene: TRBV4-3; CDR3aa: ASSQGPGGAYGYT
j_gene: TRBJ2-6; v_gene: TRBV12-3/TRBV12-4; CDR3aa: ASSMSANVLT
j_gene: TRBJ2-1; v_gene: TRBV5-1; CDR3aa: ASSWASGRNNEQF
j_gene: TRBJ2-3; v_gene: TRBV4-1; CDR3aa: ASSQGWGGSTDTQY
j_gene: TRBJ2-1; v_gene: TRBV7-9; CDR3aa: ASSFPGQGNNNEQF
j_gene: TRBJ2-7; v_gene: TRBV19; CDR3aa: ASSSVGSYEQY
j_gene: TRBJ2-1; v_gene: TRBV2; CDR3aa: ASRSSSSGFYNEQF
j_gene: TRBJ1-1; v_gene: TRBV21-1; CDR3aa: ASTCRMRDSPMNTEAF
j_gene: TRBJ1-5; v_gene: TRBV7-2; CDR3aa: ASSLRQGGNQPQH
j_gene: TRBJ1-1; v_gene: TRBV10-3; CDR3aa: AISESLNTEAF
j_gene: TRBJ1-2; v_gene: TRBV5-4; CDR3aa: ASTPSAGGNYGYT
j_gene: TRBJ2-1; v_gene: TRBV24-1; CDR3aa: ATSDSRDRVRQF
j_gene: TRBJ2-3; v_gene: TRBV4-1; CDR3aa: ASSQAWGRTSGSDTQY
j_gene: TRBJ2-3; v_gene: TRBV15; CDR3aa: ATSRDYRTGSTDTQY
j_gene: TRBJ2-7; v_gene: TRBV6-5; CDR3aa: ASTGRDRVNEQY
j_gene: TRBJ2-2; v_gene: TRBV14; CDR3aa: ASSQDRPNTGELF
j_gene: TRBJ2-5; v_gene: TRBV29-1; CDR3aa: SVKTIGETQY
j_gene: TRBJ2-7; v_gene: TRBV11-3; CDR3aa: ASSGSSYEQY
j_gene: TRBJ2-5; v_gene: TRBV5-1; CDR3aa: ASTFNSRETQY